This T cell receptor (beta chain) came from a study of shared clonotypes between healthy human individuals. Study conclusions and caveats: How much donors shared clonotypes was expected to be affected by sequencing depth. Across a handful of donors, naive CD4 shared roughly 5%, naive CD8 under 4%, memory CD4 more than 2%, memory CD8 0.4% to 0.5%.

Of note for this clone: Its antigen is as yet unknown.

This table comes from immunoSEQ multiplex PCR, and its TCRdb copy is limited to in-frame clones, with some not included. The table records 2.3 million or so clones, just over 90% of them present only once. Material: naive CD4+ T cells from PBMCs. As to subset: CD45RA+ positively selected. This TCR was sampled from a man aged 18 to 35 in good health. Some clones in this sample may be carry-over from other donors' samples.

CDR3 region: CASSLSFWTGGGYTF. The CDR3 nucleotides are TGTGCCAGCAGCTTATCTTTCTGGACAGGGGGAGGCTACACCTTC. This chain joins TRBV7-2 and TRBJ1-2; 10 nucleotides match TRBD1. The CDR3 extends over 15 amino acids. Germline CDR1 is SGHTA and CDR2 is FQGNSA. The V and J ends lost 2 bases and 8 bases, in that order; junction bases with no gene match: 8.